Only one count was recorded for the clone carrying this T cell receptor beta chain. What it binds is unknown. Trimming left V 8 bases short and J 0 bases short, with 14 bases between. This CDR3 contains 16 residues. Germline CDR1 is SEHNR and CDR2 is FQNEAQ (reference sequence). The immunoSEQ assay was version 4, run in survey mode. Here immunoSEQ multiplex PCR was the method, and the copy in TCRdb shows in-frame clones only, minus some. The data contain 30,000 to 45,000 clones, more than 75% of them singletons. This entry comes from a study of persistence of HIV-infected CD4 T cells. Overlapping HIV-1 Gag 15-mer peptides at around 1 ug per peptide per mL were used. CD40L-negative CD69-negative CD45RO-high memory CD4+ T cells were sorted as populations depleted of antigen-responding cells. Suppressive ART was started during chronic HIV-1 infection in these adults. CD8-depleted PBMCs were stimulated 18 hours with anti-CD28/CD49d costimulation, CD40-blocking antibody and enfuvirtide.

Findings of the study overall: Degenerate expanded CDR3beta sequences were enriched among CMV- and Gag-responding cells.

The sequencing here drew on cultured CD4+ T cells from PBMCs, taken from a patient who received antiretroviral therapy. This chain links TRBV7-9 with TRBJ1-6; no firm D call. The sequence was collected from an adult with HIV. The donor label of this sample is uncertain. CDR3 protein: CASGERLSSYNSPLHF. The DNA for the CDR3 is TGTGCCAGCGGCGAGAGACTCAGCTCCTATAATTCACCCCTCCACTTT. Full variable domain (rest looked up from reference TRBV7-9 and TRBJ1-6): DTGVSQNPRHKITKRGQNVTFRCDPISEHNRLYWYRQTLGQGPEFLTYFQNEAQLEKSRLLSDRFSAERPKGSFSTLEIQRTEQGDSAMYLCASGERLSSYNSPLHFGNGTRLTVT.